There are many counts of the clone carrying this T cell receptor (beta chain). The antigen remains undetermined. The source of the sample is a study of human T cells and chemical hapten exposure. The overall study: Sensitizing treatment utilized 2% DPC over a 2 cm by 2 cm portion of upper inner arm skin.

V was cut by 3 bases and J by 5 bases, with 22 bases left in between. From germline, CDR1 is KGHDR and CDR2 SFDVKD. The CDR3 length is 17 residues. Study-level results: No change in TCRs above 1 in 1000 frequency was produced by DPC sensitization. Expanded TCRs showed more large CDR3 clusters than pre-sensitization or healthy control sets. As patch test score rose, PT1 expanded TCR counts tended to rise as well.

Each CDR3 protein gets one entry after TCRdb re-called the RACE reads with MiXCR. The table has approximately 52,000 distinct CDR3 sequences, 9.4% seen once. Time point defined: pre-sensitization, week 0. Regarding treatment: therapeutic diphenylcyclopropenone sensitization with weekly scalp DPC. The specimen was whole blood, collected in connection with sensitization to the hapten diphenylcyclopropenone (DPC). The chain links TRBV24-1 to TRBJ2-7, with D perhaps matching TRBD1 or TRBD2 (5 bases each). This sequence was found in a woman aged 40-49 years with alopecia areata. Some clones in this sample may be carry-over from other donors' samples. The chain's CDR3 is CATSDATAFGGSHEQYF. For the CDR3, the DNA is TGTGCCACCAGTGATGCGACGGCGTTTGGGGGAAGCCACGAGCAGTACTTC.